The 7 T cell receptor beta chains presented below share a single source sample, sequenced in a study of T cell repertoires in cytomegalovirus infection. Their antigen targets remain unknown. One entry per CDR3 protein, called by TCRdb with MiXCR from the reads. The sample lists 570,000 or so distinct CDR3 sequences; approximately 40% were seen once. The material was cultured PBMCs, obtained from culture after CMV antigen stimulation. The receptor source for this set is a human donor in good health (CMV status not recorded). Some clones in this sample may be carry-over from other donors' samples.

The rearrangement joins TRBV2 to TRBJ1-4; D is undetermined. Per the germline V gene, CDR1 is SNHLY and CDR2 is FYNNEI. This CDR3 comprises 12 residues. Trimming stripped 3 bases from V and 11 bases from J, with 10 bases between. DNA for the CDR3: TGTGCCAGCAGTGAGAGAGGCGGGAAACTGTTTTTT. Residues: CASSERGGKLFF.

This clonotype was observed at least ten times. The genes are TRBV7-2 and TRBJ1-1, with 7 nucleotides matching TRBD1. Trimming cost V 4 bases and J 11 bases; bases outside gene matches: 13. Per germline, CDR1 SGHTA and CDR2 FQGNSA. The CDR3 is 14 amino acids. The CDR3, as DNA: TGTGCCAGCAGCTCCGGCAACAGGGGCGGGGTGGCTTTCTTT. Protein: CASSSGNRGGVAFF.

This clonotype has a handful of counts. CDR3 in amino acids: CASSLGGDRGLKLFF. CDR3 sequence (DNA): TGTGCCAGCAGCCTAGGCGGCGACAGGGGGCTAAAACTGTTTTTT. This sequence joins TRBV7-8 and TRBJ1-4; 10 nucleotides match TRBD1. Germline V gene lookup returns CDR1 SGHVS and CDR2 FQNEAQ. V was pared by 5 bases and J by 10 bases, with 10 bases of the junction left unmatched. CDR3 length equals 15 residues.

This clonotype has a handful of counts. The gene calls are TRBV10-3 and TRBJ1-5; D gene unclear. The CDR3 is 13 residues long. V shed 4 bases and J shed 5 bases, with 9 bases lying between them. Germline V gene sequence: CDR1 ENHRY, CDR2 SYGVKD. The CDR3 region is CAISGVGYQPQHF. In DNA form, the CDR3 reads TGTGCCATCAGTGGGGTAGGGTATCAGCCCCAGCATTTT.

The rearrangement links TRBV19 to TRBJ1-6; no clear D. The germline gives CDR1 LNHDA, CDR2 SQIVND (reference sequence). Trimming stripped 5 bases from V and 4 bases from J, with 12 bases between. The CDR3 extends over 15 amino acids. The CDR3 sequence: CASSPEGAYNSPLHF. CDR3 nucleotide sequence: TGTGCCAGTAGTCCAGAGGGAGCTTATAATTCACCCCTCCACTTT.

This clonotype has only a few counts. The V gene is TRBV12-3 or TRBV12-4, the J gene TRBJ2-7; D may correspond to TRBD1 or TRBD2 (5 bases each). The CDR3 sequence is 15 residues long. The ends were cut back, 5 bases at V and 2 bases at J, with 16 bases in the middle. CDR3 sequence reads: CASSGAGLAAYEQYF. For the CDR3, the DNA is TGTGCCAGCAGTGGGGCCGGGCTAGCCGCCTACGAGCAGTACTTC.

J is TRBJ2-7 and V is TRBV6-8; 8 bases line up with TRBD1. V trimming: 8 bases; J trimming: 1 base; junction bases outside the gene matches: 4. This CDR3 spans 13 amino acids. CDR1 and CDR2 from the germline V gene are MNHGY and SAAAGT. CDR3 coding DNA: TGTGCCAGCCGACAGGGGTGGTCCTACGAGCAGTACTTC. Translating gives CASRQGWSYEQYF.